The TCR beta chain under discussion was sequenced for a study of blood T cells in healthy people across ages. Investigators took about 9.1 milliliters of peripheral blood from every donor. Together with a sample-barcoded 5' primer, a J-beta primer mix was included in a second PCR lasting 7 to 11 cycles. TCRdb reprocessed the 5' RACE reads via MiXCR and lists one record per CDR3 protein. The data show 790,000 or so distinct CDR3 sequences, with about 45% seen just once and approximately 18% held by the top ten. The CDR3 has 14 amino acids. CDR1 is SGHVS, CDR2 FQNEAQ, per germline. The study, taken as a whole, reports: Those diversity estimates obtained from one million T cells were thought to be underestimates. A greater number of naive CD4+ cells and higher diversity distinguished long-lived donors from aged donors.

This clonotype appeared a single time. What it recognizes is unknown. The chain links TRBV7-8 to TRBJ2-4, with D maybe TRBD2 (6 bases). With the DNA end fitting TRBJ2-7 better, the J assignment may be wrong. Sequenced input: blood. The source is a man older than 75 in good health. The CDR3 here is CASTEGWRDYEQYF. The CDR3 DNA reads TGTGCCAGCACCGAGGGTTGGAGGGACTACGAGCAGTACTTC.